This T cell receptor (beta chain) was sequenced for a study of human T cells and chemical hapten exposure (dated by TCRdb to the early 2020s). A note on the overall study: For sensitization, 2% DPC in acetone was applied to a 2 cm by 2 cm area of upper inner arm skin. Throughout the approximately 25-week study period, patients were also given weekly therapeutic DPC doses on the scalp. Patch testing was done on the upper back using Finn chambers containing 0.01% DPC, and results were scored after 6 days according to International Contact Dermatitis Research Group standards. The patient cohort, mostly female, included alopecia areata with under or over 50% scalp involvement, alopecia totalis and alopecia universalis. Libraries were pooled for sequencing, and per-sample TCR yields varied mainly because of small differences in library volumes within the pool. The study tracked peripheral blood TCR repertoire changes in vivo during primary and secondary sensitization to the hapten diphenylcyclopropenone (DPC) in alopecia patients. Blood samples were taken from patients before sensitization (week 0) and at 2, 6 and about 24 weeks after DPC sensitization. About 28 alopecia patients gave blood for TCR sequencing at one to four time points (pre-sensitization, 2, 6 and 24 weeks).

The method was RACE. Sequenced on a NextSeq 500. During library preparation, unique molecular identifiers were attached to individual cDNA molecules so that TCRs could be counted quantitatively and reproducibly. Each blood RNA sample was used to sequence both TCR alpha and TCR beta chains. The paper's processing steps were these. A median of about 87,000 TCRs per sample was observed, with a range of roughly 20,000 to 700,000. The Decombinator software suite was used to annotate the V, J and CDR3 of the TCR reads. To make PS versus PT1 abundance plots, every sample was subsampled to the same number of TCRs (28,000). Expanded TCRs were defined as absent before sensitization and observed at least eight times at the 2-week time point. In TCRdb, the public reads were trimmed at Q25 with fastp and aligned with MiXCR, with productive beta chains retained. One record per CDR3 amino acid sequence lists the most common genes and DNA. The V and J calls shown here were made by TCRdb, not taken from the authors' results. For this sample the table gives over 70,000 distinct CDR3 sequences, of which roughly 10% were detected only once. The ten largest account for 1.6% of the sample.

The sample's time point label, decoded: patch test 2, 6 weeks after DPC sensitization. The treatment or condition label for this specimen denotes: therapeutic diphenylcyclopropenone sensitization with weekly scalp DPC. At every patch-test visit, the blood draw took place before the patch test was put on. Patients were eligible if aged 18 to 70, diagnosed with alopecia and judged suitable for DPC therapy, and pregnant patients were excluded. Total RNA was extracted from unfractionated whole blood collected in Tempus Blood RNA tubes. This clonotype came up a few times. There is no known antigen for this receptor. One base away there is no much larger clone; base qualities are not given. Including cysteine and phenylalanine, the CDR3 has 16 amino acids. Of the read, only the CDR3 DNA is kept; its 48 bases are in frame from base 1. CDR1 is given as SGHKS and CDR2 as YYEKEE, both from the germline V gene (reference sequence). V is pared back by 1 base and J by 0 bases, with 13 bases lying between the germline termini.

The investigation overall reported the following: A positive correlation was found between the number of PT1 expanded TCRs and patch test score, with significance reached at thresholds 8, 16 and 32 but not 4. DPC sensitization did not change how many TCRs were above 1 in 1000 frequency, and no evidence was found of alterations in global repertoire structure. Alopecia, a presumed autoimmune disease, was present in all patients, so the immune response of the patients might differ from that of healthy individuals. Expanded TCRs formed significantly more large CDR3 similarity clusters than pre-sensitization or healthy control sets, consistent with antigen-driven responses. Repeated subsampling changed both the strength of the expansion versus patch-test correlation and the threshold at which that correlation became significant.

The chain links TRBV5-5 with TRBJ2-5; the D gene assignment is ambiguous. The source was whole blood, collected in connection with sensitization to the hapten diphenylcyclopropenone (DPC). This sequence originates from a man between 18 and 29 years old with alopecia areata. Some clones in this sample may be carry-over from other donors' samples. Here the CDR3 is given as CASSLFGSRNQETQYF. The nucleotide sequence is given as TGTGCCAGCAGCTTGTTCGGTTCCCGGAACCAAGAGACCCAGTACTTC.